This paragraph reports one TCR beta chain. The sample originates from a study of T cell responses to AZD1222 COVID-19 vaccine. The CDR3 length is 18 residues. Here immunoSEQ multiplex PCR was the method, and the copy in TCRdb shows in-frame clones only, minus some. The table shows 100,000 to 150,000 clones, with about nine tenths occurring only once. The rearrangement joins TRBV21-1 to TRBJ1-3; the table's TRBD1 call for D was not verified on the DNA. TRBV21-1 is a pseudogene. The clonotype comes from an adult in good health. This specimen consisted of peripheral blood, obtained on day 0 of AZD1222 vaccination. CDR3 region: CASSNTGGAGGSGNTIYF. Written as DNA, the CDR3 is TGTGCCAGCAGCAATACAGGGGGGGCCGGGGGCTCTGGAAACACCATATATTTT.